A single sample is the source of the 24 T cell receptor beta chains below, sequenced in a study of OX40 agonist ivuxolimab in advanced cancers. Assay: immunoSEQ multiplex PCR; the TCRdb copy retains only in-frame clones and omits some. The sample contains around 37,000 clones, more than 80% of which appear only once. The source material was CD4+ or CD8+ T cells sorted from blood, sampled in a trial of the OX40 agonist ivuxolimab. These receptors were collected from an adult with an advanced solid tumor such as melanoma, head and neck, liver or kidney cancer.

This rearrangement joins TRBV7-3 to TRBJ1-2; 10 bases are shared with TRBD1. CDR1 and CDR2 (germline): SGHTA, FQGTGA. Unmatched junction bases numbered 5, after V lost 6 bases and J lost 4 bases. The CDR3 length is 14 residues. The CDR3 is CASRPGTGVYGYTF. For the CDR3, the DNA is TGTGCCAGCAGACCCGGGACAGGGGTCTATGGCTACACCTTC.

This clone was seen more than once but under ten times. Germline and junction disagree at one end, which may indicate a read error. The chain carries TRBV5-5 and TRBJ1-4, with a weak D call TRBD1 (5 bases). The CDR3 has 16 residues. Germline CDR1 reads SGHKS; CDR2 reads YYEKEE (reference sequence). CDR3 sequence reads: CASSQDLPGVFEKLFF. The CDR3 DNA follows: TGCGCCAGCAGCCAAGATCTTCCGGGGGTTTTTGAAAAACTGTTTTTT.

About this clone: A read error may produce the germline difference seen at one junction end. DNA for the CDR3: TGTGCCAGCAGTTTAGGTACAGGGGTCCAAGAGACCCAGTACTTC. The encoded protein is CASSLGTGVQETQYF. The chain links TRBV7-6 to TRBJ2-5, with 7 positions matching TRBD1. Germline CDR1 is SGHVS and CDR2 is FNYEAQ. CDR3 length: 15 amino acids.

This chain links TRBV15 with TRBJ2-1, with TRBD1 as a possible D gene (5 bases). This CDR3 spans 15 amino acids. Germline V gene lookup returns CDR1 LNHNV and CDR2 YYDKDF (reference sequence). The V end lost 0 bases, the J end lost 6 bases, and 12 bases lay between the germline ends. The CDR3 DNA reads TGTGCCACCAGCAGAGAGCGACAGCTTCCCAATGAGCAGTTCTTC. This codes for CATSRERQLPNEQFF.

The V call is TRBV10-3, the J call TRBJ1-1, with D maybe TRBD1 (5 bases). Between the trimmed V and J ends, which lost 3 bases and 1 base, there was a span of 15 bases. The CDR3 extends over 16 amino acids. Germline values: CDR1 ENHRY, CDR2 SYGVKD. CDR3 protein: CAISDGVRARNTEAFF. As DNA, the CDR3 is TGTGCCATCAGTGATGGCGTCAGGGCGAGGAACACTGAAGCTTTCTTT.

This clone occurred once. The V call is TRBV5-1, the J call TRBJ2-7; 9 bases are shared with TRBD1. Germline CDR1 is SGHRS and CDR2 is YFSETQ. Losses at the gene ends were 5 bases for V and 2 bases for J; bases not matched to a gene: 8. This CDR3 region has 15 residues. Written as DNA, the CDR3 is TGCGCCAGCAGGGCACAGGGGGCTTTTACCTACGAGCAGTACTTC. Translation gives CASRAQGAFTYEQYF.

The V call is TRBV6-1, the J call TRBJ2-6; D gene uncertain. This CDR3 has 15 residues. V was trimmed by 4 bases and J by 1 base, leaving 8 bases between them. Germline CDR1 is MNHNS and CDR2 is SASEGT. In DNA, the CDR3 is TGTGCCAGCAGTGGCCGGCCGTCTGGGGCCAACGTCCTGACTTTC. As protein: CASSGRPSGANVLTF.

The chain combines TRBV19 with TRBJ2-2; possible D gene TRBD2, 5 bases. The CDR3 extends over 14 amino acids. Trimming removed 10 bases from V and 2 bases from J, with 14 bases in between. The germline V gene has CDR1 LNHDA and CDR2 SQIVND (reference sequence). The DNA for the CDR3 is TGTGCCACCGCGAAAGGACTTAACACCGGGGAGCTGTTTTTT. It is translated as CATAKGLNTGELFF.

The V gene is TRBV18, the J gene TRBJ2-7, with D perhaps matching TRBD2 (6 bases). This CDR3 is 13 amino acids long. Germline CDR1 KGHSH, CDR2 LQKENI. Trimming left V 3 bases short and J 1 base short, with 7 bases between. Here the CDR3 DNA reads TGTGCCAGCTCACCTGGGACTTCCTACGAGCAGTACTTC. Protein product: CASSPGTSYEQYF. The whole variable domain, filled in from reference TRBV18 and TRBJ2-7, reads NAGVMQNPRHLVRRRGQEARLRCSPMKGHSHVYWYRQLPEEGLKFMVYLQKENIIDESGMPKERFSAEFPKEGPSILRIQQVVRGDSAAYFCASSPGTSYEQYFGPGTRLTVT.

In its sample, this clone was seen once. The J gene is TRBJ2-7, the V gene TRBV7-9; 10 bases align to TRBD2. The CDR3 sequence is 16 residues long. The junction had 8 bases not matched to a gene; V was cut back by 1 base and J by 5 bases. From germline, CDR1 is SEHNR and CDR2 FQNEAQ (reference sequence). As DNA, the CDR3 is TGTGCCAGCAGCTTAGGGCTAGCGGGAGATCTCGACGAGCAGTACTTC. Translation gives CASSLGLAGDLDEQYF.

V gene TRBV28 combines with J gene TRBJ1-2; D may be TRBD1 (5 bases). Germline CDR1 is MDHEN and CDR2 is SYDVKM. This CDR3 contains 14 residues. V shed 4 bases and J shed 6 bases, with 15 bases lying between them. CDR3 DNA: TGTGCCAGCAGTTCCGCCGGGGCGCAGGATGGCTACACCTTC. Amino acids: CASSSAGAQDGYTF.

The chain recombines TRBV5-1 with TRBJ2-2; no clear D gene. This CDR3 contains 13 residues. Trimming cost V 0 bases and J 6 bases, with 6 bases left between them. Germline V gene sequence: CDR1 SGHRS, CDR2 YFSETQ. CDR3 nucleotide sequence: TGCGCCAGCAGCTTGGATAGGTCCGGGGAGCTGTTTTTT. Translation: CASSLDRSGELFF.

The gene calls are TRBV20-1 and TRBJ2-3, with D unresolved. The CDR3 length is 11 residues. Germline lookup yields CDR1 DFQATT and CDR2 SNEGSKA (reference sequence). With 3 bases removed from V and 5 bases from J, the gap between germline ends came to 6 bases. CDR3 coding DNA: TGCAGTGCTAGTCTGGGAGATACGCAGTATTTT. Its protein is CSASLGDTQYF.

The chain combines TRBV30 with TRBJ1-2; D call uncertain. The CDR3 spans 14 residues. Trimming stripped 5 bases from V and 4 bases from J, with 17 bases between. Germline-derived CDR1 and CDR2 are GTSNPN and SVGIG (reference sequence). CDR3 loop: CAWSFGWGFYGYTF. Written as DNA, the CDR3 is TGTGCCTGGTCGTTTGGGTGGGGTTTCTATGGCTACACCTTC. The whole variable domain, remainder taken from reference TRBV30 and TRBJ1-2, is SQTIHQWPATLVQPVGSPLSLECTVEGTSNPNLYWYRQAAGRGLQLLFYSVGIGQISSEVPQNLSASRPQDRQFILSSKKLLLSDSGFYLCAWSFGWGFYGYTFGSGTRLTVV.

The rearrangement joins TRBV5-6 to TRBJ2-7; D gene unclear. Germline lookup yields CDR1 SGHDT and CDR2 YYEEEE. The CDR3 runs to 18 residues. Trimming pared 2 bases from V and 4 bases from J, leaving 25 bases between. The chain's CDR3 is CASSLYWVIGRKGYEQYF. In nucleotides, the CDR3 is TGTGCCAGCAGCTTATATTGGGTCATAGGCAGGAAGGGATACGAGCAGTACTTC.

Only a few counts were recorded for this clone. The chain links TRBV27 to TRBJ1-1, with 10 bases that match TRBD1. CDR1 and CDR2 from the germline V gene are MNHEY and SMNVEV (reference sequence). The CDR3 extends over 16 amino acids. Trimming at V came to 4 bases and at J to 4 bases, leaving 9 bases not matched to a gene. The CDR3 coding sequence is TGTGCCAGCAGTTCCCCGATCCGGGACAGGGGCACTGAAGCTTTCTTT. Its protein product is CASSSPIRDRGTEAFF.

V gene TRBV11-2 combines with J gene TRBJ2-7, with D perhaps matching TRBD2 (6 bases). CDR3 length: 12 residues. Germline CDR1 SGHAT, CDR2 FQNNGV. Trimming left V 3 bases short and J 4 bases short, with 7 bases between. Written as DNA, the CDR3 is TGTGCCAGCAGCTTTGGGAGGTACGAGCAGTACTTC. Its translation is CASSFGRYEQYF.

This chain links TRBV7-2 with TRBJ2-1; D may be TRBD1 or TRBD2 (6 bases each). The CDR3 is made up of 14 amino acids. In germline, CDR1 is SGHTA, CDR2 FQGNSA. Trimming stripped 0 bases from V and 9 bases from J, with 12 bases between. This CDR3 reads CASSLAWGASEQFF. CDR3 nucleotide sequence: TGTGCCAGCAGCTTAGCTTGGGGGGCTAGTGAGCAGTTCTTC.

This chain connects TRBV7-9 to TRBJ1-2, with unresolved D. Germline assignment: CDR1 SEHNR and CDR2 FQNEAQ (reference sequence). CDR3 size: 13 residues. The germline V and J ends were trimmed by 1 base and 7 bases, with 10 bases remaining between them. The CDR3, as DNA: TGTGCCAGCAGCTTAGAAACGGGTCCTGGCTACACCTTC. Translated, it gives CASSLETGPGYTF.

CDR3 region: CASSLWDEQYF. For the CDR3, the DNA is TGTGCCAGCAGCTTGTGGGACGAGCAGTACTTC. The genes are TRBV5-6 and TRBJ2-7; no clear D gene. The CDR3 runs 11 residues. Germline-derived CDR1 and CDR2 are SGHDT and YYEEEE. V lost 1 base and J lost 5, with 4 bases in between.

This sequence joins TRBV2 and TRBJ1-2; TRBD1 matches 8 bases. The CDR3 has 14 residues. Germline lookup yields CDR1 SNHLY and CDR2 FYNNEI. Trimming took 4 bases from V and 2 from J; bases not matched to a gene: 3. The CDR3 DNA reads as TGTGCCAGCAGTGCTGACAGGGGAAACTATGGCTACACCTTC. This codes for CASSADRGNYGYTF.

The V call is TRBV7-3, the J call TRBJ2-3; 8 bases match TRBD1. In germline, CDR1 is SGHTA, CDR2 FQGTGA. The CDR3 loop spans 14 amino acids. V lost 5 bases and J lost 3; bases outside the gene matches: 4. CDR3 nucleotide sequence: TGTGCCAGCAGCCGGACAGGGAGGACAGATACGCAGTATTTT. It codes for CASSRTGRTDTQYF.

This chain joins TRBV2 and TRBJ2-5, with TRBD2 identical over 12 bases. CDR1 is SNHLY and CDR2 is FYNNEI in the germline V gene. The CDR3 is made up of 13 amino acids. V dropped 8 bases and J dropped 4; count of bases not matched to a gene: 2. In nucleotides, the CDR3 is TGTGCCAGCGAGGGACTAGCGGGAGAGACCCAGTACTTC. Its protein product is CASEGLAGETQYF.

The chain joins TRBV5-1 to TRBJ2-3; D assignment may be TRBD1 or TRBD2 (6 bases each). Trimming left V 4 bases short and J 4 bases short, with 16 bases between. The CDR3 sequence is 15 residues long. Germline assignment: CDR1 SGHRS and CDR2 YFSETQ. The DNA for the CDR3 is TGCGCCAGCAGCCCTCAAGGGGGGTCCCCAGATACGCAGTATTTT. This encodes CASSPQGGSPDTQYF.